The present T cell receptor beta chain was sequenced within a study of cytomegalovirus exposure and HLA in healthy donors. CDR3 length equals 12 residues. Germline values: CDR1 SGHDT, CDR2 YYEEEE. The V end was cut by 0 bases, the J end by 9 bases, with 10 bases between. Produced via immunoSEQ multiplex PCR; TCRdb's table is partial and in-frame only. The table has approximately 150,000 clones, roughly 89% seen once. What was sequenced was PBMCs. The receptor was derived from a woman aged 18-29 years in good health and CMV-seropositive. This chain uses TRBV5-6 with TRBJ2-7; D uncertain. CDR3 residues: CASSLGVFGQYF. DNA of the CDR3: TGTGCCAGCAGCTTGGGAGTCTTCGGGCAGTACTTC.